The T cell receptor (beta chain) under discussion was sequenced for a study of identical twins. Study-wide results and caveats: Conclusions relied on cross-sectional statistical analysis, not following the same donors.

TCRdb redid the calling of the 5' RACE reads with MiXCR, one entry per CDR3 protein. The sample shows approximately 500,000 distinct CDR3 sequences, more than 20% of them seen only once. As regards this clonotype: Its antigen remains unknown.

CDR3 length equals 13 residues. V lost 5 bases, J lost 3 bases, and 11 bases lay in between. Germline-derived CDR1 and CDR2 are SQVTM and ANQGSEA. This sample was shared with a second study, whose subject was T cells expressing NK-cell markers.

The sample comprised CD4+ T cells sorted from blood. This sequence originates from a woman younger than 35 in good health. The V gene is TRBV29-1, the J gene TRBJ1-5, with D hard to call. CDR3 protein: CSVSGNFNQPQHF. The CDR3 bases are TGCAGCGTTTCAGGAAATTTCAATCAGCCCCAGCATTTT.